The 12 T cell receptor beta chains presented below share a single source sample, sequenced in a study of regulatory T cells in long-lasting Graves disease. Arm-PCR of CDR3 regions with iRepertoire HTBI primers generated TCR beta libraries. One entry per CDR3 protein results from TCRdb running MiXCR on the multiplex PCR reads. Among 600,000 to 850,000 distinct CDR3 sequences listed, approximately 29% were seen once. Time point denoted: persistent/refractory GD, antithyroid drugs over 5 years with positive TRAb. PBMC-derived RNA was used for the TCR library. The input for sequencing was peripheral blood mononuclear cells (PBMCs), taken when the disease was refractory, from a patient treated with antithyroid drugs. The source of these receptors is a female donor with Graves disease.

This chain connects TRBV3-1 to TRBJ1-5; no reliable D call. Germline CDR1 LGHDT, CDR2 YNNKEL (reference sequence). The CDR3 extends over 15 amino acids. V shed 0 bases and J shed 7 bases, with 13 bases lying between them. For the CDR3, the DNA is TGTGCCAGCAGCCAAGATAAGAAAGCGGGCCAGCCCCAGCATTTT. It is translated as CASSQDKKAGQPQHF. The variable domain in full, with the rest retrieved from reference TRBV3-1 and TRBJ1-5, is DTAVSQTPKYLVTQMGNDKSIKCEQNLGHDTMYWYKQDSKKFLKIMFSYNNKELIINETVPNRFSPKSPDKAHLNLHINSLELGDSAVYFCASSQDKKAGQPQHFGDGTRLSIL.

This clonotype was observed a few times. The rearrangement links TRBV6-2 or TRBV6-3 to TRBJ1-1; 8 positions match TRBD1. Germline V gene lookup returns CDR1 MNHEY and CDR2 SVGEGT. Losses at the gene ends were 6 bases for V and 5 bases for J; bases not matched to a gene: 11. This CDR3 comprises 15 residues. This chain's CDR3 is CASSTPGQGATEAFF. The CDR3 DNA is TGTGCCAGCAGCACACCTGGGCAGGGGGCGACTGAAGCTTTCTTT.

The chain is built from TRBV5-1 and TRBJ2-7; perhaps TRBD1 as D (5 bases). The ends were cut back, 3 bases at V and 4 bases at J, with 14 bases in the middle. CDR3 length: 14 residues. Germline lookup yields CDR1 SGHRS and CDR2 YFSETQ. Here the CDR3 reads CASSWTTEAYEQYF. CDR3 sequence (DNA): TGCGCCAGCAGCTGGACGACAGAGGCTTACGAGCAGTACTTC.

The chain employs TRBV12-3 or TRBV12-4 and TRBJ1-1; possibly TRBD1 for D (5 bases). The V and J ends lost 2 bases and 11 bases respectively, with 12 bases between them. The CDR3 is 12 amino acids. The CDR3 sequence: CASSLNRRGAFF. Here the CDR3 DNA reads TGTGCCAGCAGTTTAAACCGCCGGGGGGCTTTCTTT.

J is TRBJ1-1 and V is TRBV5-1; possibly TRBD1 for D (6 bases). The CDR3 is 16 residues long. The ends were cut back, 3 bases at V and 0 bases at J, with 15 bases in the middle. CDR1 and CDR2 (germline): SGHRS, YFSETQ. The CDR3 region is CASSSDSPPLNTEAFF. For the CDR3, the DNA is TGCGCCAGCAGCTCGGACAGTCCACCTTTGAACACTGAAGCTTTCTTT.

The chain uses TRBV6-1 and TRBJ2-4; the D call may be TRBD1 or TRBD2 (5 bases each). Trimming shortened V by 8 bases and J by 9 bases, and 14 bases separated the two germline ends. This CDR3 has 12 amino acids. Looked up from germline, CDR1 is MNHNS and CDR2 is SASEGT. CDR3 sequence reads: CASYEVGTIQYF. CDR3 nucleotides: TGTGCCAGCTACGAAGTGGGGACCATTCAGTACTTC.

The rearrangement uses TRBV7-3 and TRBJ2-4; a possible D gene is TRBD2 (6 bases). The CDR3 has 15 residues. Trimming removed 2 bases from V and 5 bases from J, with 13 bases in between. Germline CDR1 reads SGHTA; CDR2 reads FQGTGA. CDR3 bases: TGTGCCAGCAGCTTACGGGGGTCGCCCCAAAACATTCAGTACTTC. It translates to CASSLRGSPQNIQYF.

The sample holds many counts of this clonotype. This chain connects TRBV11-2 to TRBJ2-5; D call uncertain. Trimming shortened V by 3 bases and J by 1 base, and 9 bases separated the two germline ends. Looked up from germline, CDR1 is SGHAT and CDR2 is FQNNGV. The CDR3 is 14 amino acids. CDR3: CASSFSSGQETQYF. As DNA, the CDR3 is TGTGCCAGCAGCTTTTCTTCCGGCCAAGAGACCCAGTACTTC.

This clonotype was observed a few times. The chain links TRBV14 to TRBJ2-7; D is undetermined. V was clipped by 3 bases and J by 2 bases, with 8 bases between them. Germline V gives CDR1 SGHDN, CDR2 FVKESK. The CDR3 totals 13 residues. The CDR3 DNA is TGTGCCAGCAGCCACGGCTGGCCCTACGAGCAGTACTTC. Encoded protein: CASSHGWPYEQYF.

The chain uses TRBV4-1 and TRBJ1-5; 7 bases map to TRBD1. Germline V gene data show CDR1 as MGHRA and CDR2 as YSYEKL. This CDR3 contains 15 residues. Trimming cost V 4 bases and J 5 bases; bases outside gene matches: 8. This chain's CDR3 is CASSLRQGRDQPQHF. The CDR3 nucleotides are TGCGCCAGCAGCCTTCGACAGGGTAGGGATCAGCCCCAGCATTTT.

This clonotype was seen only a few times. A much larger clone differs from this one at a single base, so this may be a read error. The chain joins TRBV6-1 to TRBJ1-2, with TRBD1 as a possible D gene (6 bases). The CDR3 loop spans 13 amino acids. The V gene lost 5 bases and the J gene lost 6 bases, with 13 bases spanning the gap. CDR1 and CDR2 from the germline V gene are MNHNS and SASEGT. CDR3 sequence reads: CASSPTGNHGYTF. The CDR3 nucleotides read TGTGCCAGCAGTCCTACAGGGAACCATGGCTACACCTTC.

V usage is TRBV4-2 and J usage is TRBJ2-7; D unclear. Trimming took 1 base from V and 1 from J, leaving 8 bases between them. Germline-derived CDR1 and CDR2 are LGHNA and YNFKEQ. The CDR3 has 14 residues. CDR3 residues: CASSQGDLSYEQYF. The CDR3 nucleotides are TGTGCCAGCAGCCAAGGTGACTTATCCTACGAGCAGTACTTC.